In its sample, the clone carrying this T cell receptor beta chain was seen many times. Its antigen is undetermined. There are 15 residues in the CDR3. Losses at the gene ends were 5 bases for V and 5 bases for J; bases not matched to a gene: 9. These data come from a study of prognosis after radiotherapy for stage I lung cancer. Study-wide points: A fall in unique TCR clone counts followed stereotactic body radiation therapy, with medians of about 9,700 versus 6,500. Between patients with and without metastases, TRBV and TRBJ gene usage reportedly differed.

Amplification of TCR beta CDR3 from genomic DNA used two-round multiplex PCR. With primers specific to each TRBV and TRBJ gene, the first-round PCR was performed. MiXCR, applied by TCRdb to the multiplex PCR reads, yields one record per CDR3 protein. The sample has 26,000 or so distinct CDR3 sequences, about 32% seen once; the top ten hold roughly a third. The clonotype was recovered from a donor aged 50 or older with non-small cell lung cancer. The sample here was PBMCs, taken before or after stereotactic body radiation therapy (not recorded which). The V gene is TRBV12-3 or TRBV12-4, the J gene TRBJ1-1; 9 bases match TRBD1. CDR3 sequence (DNA): TGTGCCAGCAGTCCCGGGACAGGGACCCCTACTGAAGCTTTCTTT. This sequence encodes CASSPGTGTPTEAFF.